A single sample gave rise to the 17 T cell receptor beta chains below, sequenced in a study of T-cell memory formation after mild COVID-19. Each CDR3 protein is one row after TCRdb ran MiXCR on the 5' RACE reads. In the table there are under 350,000 distinct CDR3 sequences, 16% of which are singletons. The sample consisted of PBMCs or a T cell subset sorted from them (not recorded which). Receptors were obtained from a man aged 18-30 years who had mild COVID-19 (a few samples of this study predate the infection). Cell type and time point are not known.

This clonotype was found a few times. The rearrangement joins TRBV12-3 or TRBV12-4 to TRBJ1-5, with TRBD1 identical over 9 bases. This CDR3 spans 15 amino acids. V shed 5 bases and J 4 bases; nucleotides not matched to a gene: 6. The CDR3 bases are TGTGCCAGCAGTAGATTAGGGACAGGGAATCAGCCCCAGCATTTT. It encodes CASSRLGTGNQPQHF.

In its sample, this clonotype was seen a few times. This chain uses TRBV5-1 with TRBJ1-1, with D perhaps TRBD1 (5 bases). V dropped 3 bases and J dropped 5 bases, with 14 bases sitting between them. Germline V gives CDR1 SGHRS, CDR2 YFSETQ. The CDR3 is made up of 14 amino acids. The chain's CDR3 is CASSSAGRETEAFF. CDR3 bases: TGCGCCAGCAGCTCGGCAGGGCGAGAGACTGAAGCTTTCTTT.

This chain connects TRBV28 to TRBJ1-3, with D perhaps TRBD1 (5 bases). Germline lookup yields CDR1 MDHEN and CDR2 SYDVKM. The CDR3 spans 16 residues. V lost 5 bases to trimming and J lost 7 bases, with 21 bases between them. CDR3 sequence reads: CASSPGGGNYGNTIYF. CDR3 coding DNA: TGTGCCAGCAGTCCAGGCGGGGGTAATTACGGGAACACCATATATTTT.

This clonotype came up a few times. V and J are TRBV4-1 and TRBJ1-4; D call uncertain. V lost 1 base to trimming and J lost 7 bases, with 7 bases between them. The CDR3 has 13 amino acids. The V gene's germline CDR1 is MGHRA and CDR2 YSYEKL. The CDR3, as DNA: TGCGCCAGCAGCCAAGGCCAAGGTGAAAAACTGTTTTTT. Translating it yields CASSQGQGEKLFF.

This clonotype was seen a handful of times. The chain couples TRBV12-3 or TRBV12-4 to TRBJ2-7; TRBD1 matches at 9 bases. The CDR3 is made up of 18 amino acids. The trim removed 3 bases at V and 2 bases at J, leaving 14 bases unmatched. The CDR3 DNA is TGTGCCAGCAGTTTTCGACGGGAAACAGGGGGCACGACCTACGAGCAGTACTTC. Amino acids: CASSFRRETGGTTYEQYF.

The genes are TRBV7-9 and TRBJ2-5, with 12 positions matching TRBD2. The germline gives CDR1 SEHNR, CDR2 FQNEAQ (reference sequence). V lost 5 bases and J lost 3; bases outside the gene matches: 16. CDR3 length: 19 amino acids. CDR3 region: CASSPRNSLGLAGKETQYF. CDR3 DNA sequence: TGTGCCAGCAGCCCCCGGAACTCTCTCGGACTAGCGGGGAAAGAGACCCAGTACTTC. Complete variable domain (other parts from reference TRBV7-9 and TRBJ2-5): DTGVSQNPRHKITKRGQNVTFRCDPISEHNRLYWYRQTLGQGPEFLTYFQNEAQLEKSRLLSDRFSAERPKGSFSTLEIQRTEQGDSAMYLCASSPRNSLGLAGKETQYFGPGTRLLVL.

The rearrangement joins TRBV6-5 to TRBJ2-3; a possible D gene is TRBD1 (5 bases). The CDR3 is 16 residues long. Germline V gives CDR1 MNHEY, CDR2 SVGAGI. V lost 5 bases and J 5 bases, leaving 20 bases between the germline ends. CDR3 bases: TGTGCCAGCAGTCCGACCTGGGGCAGCAACGTAGATACGCAGTATTTT. Amino acids: CASSPTWGSNVDTQYF.

The chain links TRBV6-5 to TRBJ1-2; no clear D gene. Germline CDR1 MNHEY, CDR2 SVGAGI. Between the trimmed V and J ends, which lost 7 bases and 6 bases, there was a span of 15 bases. The CDR3 length is 13 residues. The CDR3, as DNA: TGTGCCAGCACCCCCCTCCGGGAGGATGGCTACACCTTC. Translating it yields CASTPLREDGYTF.

This clonotype showed up just a few times. This sequence joins TRBV29-1 and TRBJ1-1, with D possibly matching TRBD1 (5 bases). The CDR3 sequence is 13 residues long. Germline V gene lookup returns CDR1 SQVTM and CDR2 ANQGSEA. Deletions cut 1 base from V and 4 bases from J, with 10 bases between. Written as DNA, the CDR3 is TGCAGCGTTGAAGGACAGCCGACCACTGAAGCTTTCTTT. The encoded protein is CSVEGQPTTEAFF. Supplemented by reference TRBV29-1 and TRBJ1-1, the full variable domain reads SAVISQKPSRDICQRGTSLTIQCQVDSQVTMMFWYRQQPGQSLTLIATANQGSEATYESGFVIDKFPISRPNLTFSTLTVSNMSPEDSSIYLCSVEGQPTTEAFFGQGTRLTVV.

There are a few counts of this clonotype. The chain recombines TRBV12-3 or TRBV12-4 with TRBJ2-3; D unclear. This CDR3 is built from 13 residues. Trimming left V 5 bases short and J 4 bases short, with 10 bases between. CDR3 in DNA: TGTGCCAGCAGTGCCCGTGGAGCAGATACGCAGTATTTT. Translation gives CASSARGADTQYF.

This clonotype was seen ten or more times. V and J are TRBV5-1 and TRBJ2-5; 8 nucleotides agree with TRBD2. Trimming removed 1 base from V and 5 bases from J; junction bases left unmatched: 10. The germline V gene has CDR1 SGHRS and CDR2 YFSETQ. The CDR3 spans 16 residues. The CDR3 loop is CASSLFPAGAGETQYF. CDR3 bases: TGCGCCAGCAGCTTGTTTCCAGCGGGGGCCGGGGAGACCCAGTACTTC.

This clonotype appeared a few times. The rearrangement uses TRBV12-3 or TRBV12-4 and TRBJ2-7; D perhaps matches TRBD1 (5 bases). The CDR3 is 12 amino acids. The V end was cut by 5 bases, the J end by 4 bases, with 9 bases between. The CDR3 reads CASSTQGYEQYF. Here the CDR3 DNA reads TGTGCCAGCAGTACCCAGGGTTACGAGCAGTACTTC.

This clonotype was observed a few times. The chain combines TRBV11-2 with TRBJ2-7; no clear D. CDR1 and CDR2 (germline): SGHAT, FQNNGV. This CDR3 region has 14 residues. V was pared by 5 bases and J by 5 bases, with 16 bases between. CDR3 DNA: TGTGCCAGCAGCCCTAACGGGCGTATCAACGAGCAGTACTTC. Translated: CASSPNGRINEQYF.

V usage is TRBV7-3 and J usage is TRBJ2-1, with a possible D match to TRBD2 (5 bases). This CDR3 region has 13 residues. The V gene lost 1 base and the J gene lost 6 bases, with 7 bases spanning the gap. Germline V gene lookup returns CDR1 SGHTA and CDR2 FQGTGA. The CDR3 here is CASSLIEGNEQFF. CDR3 DNA sequence: TGTGCCAGCAGCTTAATCGAGGGCAATGAGCAGTTCTTC. The variable domain in full, completed from reference TRBV7-3 and TRBJ2-1, reads GAGVSQTPSNKVTEKGKYVELRCDPISGHTALYWYRQSLGQGPEFLIYFQGTGAADDSGLPNDRFFAVRPEGSVSTLKIQRTERGDSAVYLCASSLIEGNEQFFGPGTRLTVL.

This clonotype was found a few times. The chain links TRBV12-3 or TRBV12-4 to TRBJ2-7; TRBD2 is a possible D gene (6 bases). The CDR3 has 14 residues. The V end lost 1 base, the J end lost 12 bases, and 19 bases lay between the germline ends. For the CDR3, the DNA is TGTGCCAGCAGTTTAGACGGGGGTACTTTCCGGGTGTACTTC. Its protein product is CASSLDGGTFRVYF.

The gene calls are TRBV4-3 and TRBJ2-5; TRBD2 might be the D (5 bases). V dropped 0 bases and J dropped 4 bases, with 12 bases sitting between them. This CDR3 is built from 15 residues. Germline CDR1 LGHNA, CDR2 YSLEER. The CDR3 DNA sequence: TGCGCCAGCAGCCAAGATCGGGATACGCGAGAGACCCAGTACTTC. This translates into CASSQDRDTRETQYF.

This clonotype has a handful of counts. The V call is TRBV20-1, the J call TRBJ2-3; 11 bases fit TRBD2. The ends lost 6 bases at V and 2 bases at J; junction bases unmatched: 10. Germline CDR1 is DFQATT and CDR2 is SNEGSKA (reference sequence). The CDR3 is 16 amino acids. CDR3 bases: TGCAGTGCAACCTTAGCGGGGGGGACCAACACAGATACGCAGTATTTT. It is translated as CSATLAGGTNTDTQYF.